These T cell receptor beta chains were read from a single sample in a study of blood T cell repertoires in COVID-19. The data were produced by immunoSEQ multiplex PCR, yet TCRdb's version contains in-frame clones alone and is incomplete. The table includes about 93,000 clones, 75% to 90% detected once. The material sequenced was peripheral blood. The source is a woman older than 75 with acute or convalescent COVID-19. The CDR3 runs from the conserved cysteine through the conserved F or W. The D gene is left open where the match is weak. Only some rows state a clone size, as once, few, many or a class for expanded clones.

TRBV5-1	-	-	TRBJ1-4	TGCGCCAGCAGCTTGGCCGCCGGGACACGGAATGAAAAACTGTTTTTT	CASSLAAGTRNEKLFF
TRBV6-5	-	-	TRBJ1-2	TGTGCCACCCTACAGTTTGCTGGCTACACCTTC	CATLQFAGYTF
TRBV7-6	TRBD2	-	TRBJ2-2	TGTGCCAGCAGGATAGGGACTAGCGGGAACACCGGGGAGCTGTTTTTT	CASRIGTSGNTGELFF
TRBV5-5	-	-	TRBJ1-1	TGTGCCAGCAGCGAAACAGGGTTGGAGTGGAACACTGAAGCTTTCTTT	CASSETGLEWNTEAFF
TRBV24-1	TRBD2	once	TRBJ2-1	TGTGCCACCAGTGATTCCGGGGGGGGGTCGAGGAATGAGCAGTTCTTC	CATSDSGGGSRNEQFF
TRBV9	-	-	TRBJ2-7	TGTGCCAGCAGCGTAGATGGGACTGAGGGAAGGTACGAGCAGTACTTC	CASSVDGTEGRYEQYF
TRBV9	TRBD2	-	TRBJ2-3	TGTGCCAGCAGCGTAGAAGCGGGGGGGTACACAGATACGCAGTATTTT	CASSVEAGGYTDTQYF
TRBV11-2	TRBD1	-	TRBJ1-4	TGTGCCAGCAGCTTAGGGGGGGACAGGATAGGTGAAAAACTGTTTTTT	CASSLGGDRIGEKLFF
TRBV24-1	TRBD1	-	TRBJ2-7	TGTGCCACCAGTGGCAGCGACAGGGCCCTCCCCTACGAGCAGTACTTC	CATSGSDRALPYEQYF
TRBV9	-	-	TRBJ1-4	TGTGCCAGCAGCGTAGGAGCAACTAATGAAAAACTGTTTTTT	CASSVGATNEKLFF
TRBV11-2	-	-	TRBJ1-6	TGTGCCAGCAGCTCGAGAACTTCACCCCTCCACTTT	CASSSRTSPLHF
TRBV6-5	TRBD1	-	TRBJ1-5	TGTGCCAGCAGAGCTGGGACAGCGGGTAATCAGCCCCAGCATTTT	CASRAGTAGNQPQHF
TRBV19	TRBD2	few	TRBJ2-1	TGTGCCAGTAGTATAGGATCTAGCGGGGTTAATGAGCAGTTCTTC	CASSIGSSGVNEQFF
TRBV28	-	-	TRBJ1-5	TGTGCCAGCAGTTTGTCAGTGACGAGGATCAATCAGCCCCAGCATTTT	CASSLSVTRINQPQHF
TRBV28	TRBD1	-	TRBJ2-7	TGTGCCAGCAGTTTGGAACAGGGGCAGCAGTACTTC	CASSLEQGQQYF
TRBV21-1	-	once	TRBJ2-2	TGTGCCAGCAGCGTGGCAGCGAACACCGGGGAGCTGTTTTTT	CASSVAANTGELFF
TRBV10-3	TRBD1	-	TRBJ2-5	TGTGCCATCAGTGACAGGGGGGAGACCCAGTACTTC	CAISDRGETQYF
TRBV7-2	TRBD2	once	TRBJ2-3	TGTGCCAGCAGCCTACTAGCGGCGCGCACAGATACGCAGTATTTT	CASSLLAARTDTQYF
TRBV7-6	TRBD1	-	TRBJ1-6	TGTGCCAGCAGCTTACTGTCCGGACAGGGGACGAGTTCACCCCTCCACTTT	CASSLLSGQGTSSPLHF
TRBV21-1	-	-	TRBJ1-2	TGTGCCAGCAGCCCAATCTGGTGGTACAGGGCTAGTTATGGCTACACCTTC	CASSPIWWYRASYGYTF
TRBV29-1	-	-	TRBJ1-4	TGCAGCGTCGCAGACGGGTATGAAAAACTGTTTTTT	CSVADGYEKLFF
TRBV11-3	TRBD2	-	TRBJ2-1	TGTGCCAGCAGCTTAGAGGGACTAGCGGGTGAGCAGTTCTTC	CASSLEGLAGEQFF
TRBV9	-	-	TRBJ2-5	TGTGCCAGCAGCAGGGGGCAAGAGACCCAGTACTTC	CASSRGQETQYF
TRBV4-1	TRBD1	-	TRBJ1-4	TGCGCCAGCAGCCAAAAAAACAGGGGTCTTGGTAATGAAAAACTGTTTTTT	CASSQKNRGLGNEKLFF
TRBV18	TRBD1	once	TRBJ2-3	TGTGCCAGCTCACCAGGCACAGGGGGCATCTATACAGATACGCAGTATTTT	CASSPGTGGIYTDTQYF
TRBV19	TRBD1	-	TRBJ2-2	TGTGCCAGTAGGACCCTTTGGCCGGGACAGGATTCCGGGGAGCTGTTTTTT	CASRTLWPGQDSGELFF
TRBV12-3/TRBV12-4	-	-	TRBJ1-5	TGTGCCAGCAGCTGGGACATTGCCCAGCCCCAGCATTTT	CASSWDIAQPQHF